This T cell receptor (beta chain) stems from a study of cytomegalovirus exposure and HLA in healthy donors. Study information: Roughly 179 million T cells yielded approximately 100 million unique TCR beta sequences, as an earlier analysis found. Whole-study results and caveats: The Asian-associated ancestry cluster reportedly had fewer N-insertions than the roughly 670-donor mean in a later analysis.

Both 60 Vbeta primers and 13 Jbeta primers went into the PCR. The assay was immunoSEQ multiplex PCR, and TCRdb's table has in-frame clones only and misses some. The table lists about 160,000 clones, 65% to 90% of them singletons. This clone was counted a few times. The target antigen is unknown. The germline V gene has CDR1 MDHEN and CDR2 SYDVKM. This CDR3 is 18 amino acids long. Trimming removed 6 bases from V and 5 bases from J; junction bases left unmatched: 14. This TCR derives from a woman aged 18-29 years in good health and CMV-seronegative. Material for sequencing was PBMCs. This rearrangement joins TRBV28 to TRBJ2-3; TRBD2 agrees at 13 bases. This chain's CDR3 is CASSSLGTSGAFQDTQYF. Here the CDR3 DNA reads TGTGCCAGCAGCTCTCTCGGGACTAGCGGGGCATTTCAAGATACGCAGTATTTT.